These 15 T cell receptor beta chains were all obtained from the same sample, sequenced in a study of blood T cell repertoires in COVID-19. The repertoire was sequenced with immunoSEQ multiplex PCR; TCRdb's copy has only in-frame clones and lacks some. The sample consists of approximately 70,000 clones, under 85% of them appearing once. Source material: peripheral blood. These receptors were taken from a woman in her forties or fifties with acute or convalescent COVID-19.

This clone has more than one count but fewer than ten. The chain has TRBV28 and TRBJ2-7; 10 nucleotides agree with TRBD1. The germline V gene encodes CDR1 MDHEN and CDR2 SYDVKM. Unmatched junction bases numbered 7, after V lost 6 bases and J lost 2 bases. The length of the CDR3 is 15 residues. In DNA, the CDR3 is TGTGCCAGCAGAACCGGGACAGGGGTTACCTACGAGCAGTACTTC. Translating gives CASRTGTGVTYEQYF.

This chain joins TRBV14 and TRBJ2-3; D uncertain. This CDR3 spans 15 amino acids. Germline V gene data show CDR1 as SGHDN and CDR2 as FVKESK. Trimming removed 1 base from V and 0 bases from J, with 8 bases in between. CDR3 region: CASSQALSSTDTQYF. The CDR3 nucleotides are TGTGCCAGCAGCCAAGCACTATCTAGCACAGATACGCAGTATTTT.

In nucleotides, the CDR3 is TGTGCCAGCAGCCAAGCAGGGGACACTGAAGCTTTCTTT. It codes for CASSQAGDTEAFF. This chain uses TRBV4-2 with TRBJ1-1; D is possibly TRBD1 (6 bases). V gave up 1 base and J gave up 3 bases, with 6 bases separating them. This CDR3 has 13 residues. Looked up from germline, CDR1 is LGHNA and CDR2 is YNFKEQ.

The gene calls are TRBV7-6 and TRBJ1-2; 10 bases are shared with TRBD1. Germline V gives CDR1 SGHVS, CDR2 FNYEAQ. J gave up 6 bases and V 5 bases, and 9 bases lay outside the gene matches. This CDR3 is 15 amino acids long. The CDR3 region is CASSPRDRGGDGYTF. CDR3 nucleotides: TGTGCCAGCAGCCCTCGGGACAGGGGAGGTGATGGCTACACCTTC.

DNA for the CDR3: TGTGCCAGCAGCTTAGCGGGTGGGAGCGGGAACTACAATGAGCAGTTCTTC. It specifies CASSLAGGSGNYNEQFF. The rearrangement uses TRBV7-2 and TRBJ2-1, with 7 positions matching TRBD2. In germline, CDR1 is SGHTA, CDR2 FQGNSA. The V segment lost 0 bases and the J segment 3 bases; nucleotides outside the gene matches: 8. This CDR3 contains 17 residues.

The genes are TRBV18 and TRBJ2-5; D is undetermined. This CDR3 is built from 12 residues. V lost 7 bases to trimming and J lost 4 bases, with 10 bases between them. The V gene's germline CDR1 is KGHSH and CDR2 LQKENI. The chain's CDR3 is CASYSNGETQYF. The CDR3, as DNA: TGTGCCAGCTACTCGAACGGAGAGACCCAGTACTTC.

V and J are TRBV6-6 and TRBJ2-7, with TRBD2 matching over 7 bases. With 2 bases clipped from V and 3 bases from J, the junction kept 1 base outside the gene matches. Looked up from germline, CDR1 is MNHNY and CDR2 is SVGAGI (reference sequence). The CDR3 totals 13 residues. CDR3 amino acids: CASSYREGYEQYF. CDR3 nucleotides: TGTGCCAGCAGTTACAGGGAGGGCTACGAGCAGTACTTC.

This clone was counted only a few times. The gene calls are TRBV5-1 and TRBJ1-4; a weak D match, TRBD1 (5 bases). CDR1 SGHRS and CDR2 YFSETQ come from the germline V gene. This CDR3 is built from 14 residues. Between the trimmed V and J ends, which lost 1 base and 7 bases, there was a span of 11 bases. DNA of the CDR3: TGCGCCAGCAGCTTGTGGGGGACTGGTGAAAAACTGTTTTTT. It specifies CASSLWGTGEKLFF.

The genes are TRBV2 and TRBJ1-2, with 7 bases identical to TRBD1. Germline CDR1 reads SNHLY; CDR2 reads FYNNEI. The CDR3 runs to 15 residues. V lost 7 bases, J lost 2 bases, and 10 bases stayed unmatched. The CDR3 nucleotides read TGTGCCAGCACCGATTCCGGGACAGTCAACTATGGCTACACCTTC. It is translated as CASTDSGTVNYGYTF. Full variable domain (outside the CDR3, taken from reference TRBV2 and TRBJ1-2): EPEVTQTPSHQVTQMGQEVILRCVPISNHLYFYWYRQILGQKVEFLVSFYNNEISEKSEIFDDQFSVERPDGSNFTLKIRSTKLEDSAMYFCASTDSGTVNYGYTFGSGTRLTVV.

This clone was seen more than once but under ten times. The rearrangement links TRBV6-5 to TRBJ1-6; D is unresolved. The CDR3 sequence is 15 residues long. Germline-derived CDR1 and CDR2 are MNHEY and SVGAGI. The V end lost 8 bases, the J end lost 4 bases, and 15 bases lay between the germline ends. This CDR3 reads CASQEGPLYNSPLHF. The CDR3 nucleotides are TGTGCCAGCCAGGAAGGCCCTCTGTATAATTCACCCCTCCACTTT.

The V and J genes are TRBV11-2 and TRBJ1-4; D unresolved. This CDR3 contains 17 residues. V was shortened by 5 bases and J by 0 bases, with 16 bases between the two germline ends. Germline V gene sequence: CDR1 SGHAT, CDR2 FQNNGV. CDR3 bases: TGTGCCAGCAGCCCAAAATCTCTCACAGCAACTAATGAAAAACTGTTTTTT. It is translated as CASSPKSLTATNEKLFF.

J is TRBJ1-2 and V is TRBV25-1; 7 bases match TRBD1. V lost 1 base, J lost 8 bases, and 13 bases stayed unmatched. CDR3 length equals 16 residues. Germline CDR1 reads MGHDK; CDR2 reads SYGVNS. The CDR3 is CASSELSPTQGVGYTF. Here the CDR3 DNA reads TGTGCCAGCAGTGAATTATCCCCCACCCAGGGGGTAGGCTACACCTTC.

CDR3 DNA: TGTGCCAGCTCATCCGGTGGGAGCCAGGGAGGGAGCTCCTACAATGAGCAGTTCTTC. As protein: CASSSGGSQGGSSYNEQFF. The chain links TRBV18 to TRBJ2-1, with 7 bases that match TRBD2. The CDR3 is 19 amino acids. CDR1 is KGHSH, CDR2 LQKENI, per germline. V was pared by 5 bases and J by 0 bases, with 16 bases of the junction left unmatched. The full variable domain, with the rest looked up from reference TRBV18 and TRBJ2-1, is NAGVMQNPRHLVRRRGQEARLRCSPMKGHSHVYWYRQLPEEGLKFMVYLQKENIIDESGMPKERFSAEFPKEGPSILRIQQVVRGDSAAYFCASSSGGSQGGSSYNEQFFGPGTRLTVL.

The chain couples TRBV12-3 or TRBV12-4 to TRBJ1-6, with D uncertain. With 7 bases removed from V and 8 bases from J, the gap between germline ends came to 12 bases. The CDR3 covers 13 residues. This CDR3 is CASTKREYSPLHF. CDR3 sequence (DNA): TGTGCCAGCACCAAGCGGGAATATTCACCCCTCCACTTT.

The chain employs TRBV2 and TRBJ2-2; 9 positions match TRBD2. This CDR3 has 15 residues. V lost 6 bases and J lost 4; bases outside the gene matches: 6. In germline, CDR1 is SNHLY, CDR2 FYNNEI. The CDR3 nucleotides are TGTGCCAGCAGGACATTAGCGGGAGCCACCGGGGAGCTGTTTTTT. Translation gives CASRTLAGATGELFF.